The 26 T cell receptor beta chains listed next were all sequenced from one sample in a study of blood T cell repertoires in COVID-19 (dated by TCRdb to 2020 to 2021). Libraries were built with the immunoSEQ multiplex PCR assay. The table was pulled from immuneACCESS by TCRdb, which kept in-frame rearrangements only. Such tables lose some clones; where checked, under half of the loss comes from unresolved V genes, and the rest has no known cause. Here the sample has fewer than 250,000 clones; roughly four fifths occur a single time. About 4.8% of the sample lies in the top ten. Sequenced input: peripheral blood. All receptors derive from a woman in her 70s with acute or convalescent COVID-19.

This chain links TRBV7-2 with TRBJ1-6; a weak D match, TRBD1 (6 bases). This CDR3 region has 16 residues. Trimming cost V 5 bases and J 6 bases, with 17 bases left between them. Germline CDR1 is SGHTA and CDR2 is FQGNSA. CDR3 residues: CASSVDSHVGNSPLHF. The CDR3 nucleotides are TGTGCCAGCAGCGTGGACAGTCATGTTGGTAATTCACCCCTCCACTTT.

The V and J genes are TRBV19 and TRBJ1-6, with D hard to call. From germline, CDR1 is LNHDA and CDR2 SQIVND (reference sequence). The CDR3 runs to 15 residues. Trimming took off 3 bases at V and 1 base at J, with 7 bases between the two ends. This chain's CDR3 is CASSMQRSYNSPLHF. In DNA, the CDR3 is TGTGCCAGTAGTATGCAGAGGTCCTATAATTCACCCCTCCACTTT.

The V and J genes are TRBV19 and TRBJ1-3; D call uncertain. Germline loops: CDR1 LNHDA, CDR2 SQIVND (reference sequence). V shed 0 bases and J shed 0 bases, with 9 bases lying between them. The CDR3 extends over 16 amino acids. In DNA, the CDR3 is TGTGCCAGTAGTATAGATCGTGCCAGCTCTGGAAACACCATATATTTT. It specifies CASSIDRASSGNTIYF.

This sequence joins TRBV7-7 and TRBJ2-1, with 13 bases lining up with TRBD2. Per germline, CDR1 SSHAT and CDR2 FNYEAQ (reference sequence). V trimming: 4 bases; J trimming: 6 bases; junction bases outside the gene matches: 6. The CDR3 spans 16 residues. CDR3 nucleotide sequence: TGTGCCAGCAGCTCTTCCAGACTAGCGGGGGGCAATGAGCAGTTCTTC. Amino acids: CASSSSRLAGGNEQFF.

The chain couples TRBV30 to TRBJ1-1; 8 nucleotides match TRBD1. Trimming removed 3 bases from V and 1 base from J; junction bases left unmatched: 7. The CDR3 has 15 residues. Germline V lookup: CDR1 GTSNPN, CDR2 SVGIG (reference sequence). CDR3 bases: TGTGCCTGGAGCTCAAACGGACAGGGGAACACTGAAGCTTTCTTT. This sequence encodes CAWSSNGQGNTEAFF.

The V call is TRBV24-1, the J call TRBJ2-1; possibly TRBD2 for D (6 bases). Looked up from germline, CDR1 is KGHDR and CDR2 is SFDVKD. Trimming took 2 bases from V and 2 from J, leaving 12 bases between them. The CDR3 is 16 residues long. The DNA for the CDR3 is TGTGCCACCAGTGATTCTAGCGCCGGAACCTACAATGAGCAGTTCTTC. This codes for CATSDSSAGTYNEQFF.

This clone was observed a few times. The chain employs TRBV18 and TRBJ1-3; D unresolved. Trimming left V 4 bases short and J 0 bases short, with 13 bases between. The germline V gene has CDR1 KGHSH and CDR2 LQKENI. The CDR3 is made up of 16 amino acids. The CDR3 sequence is CASSQLATSSGNTIYF. DNA for the CDR3: TGTGCCAGCTCACAACTTGCTACGTCCTCTGGAAACACCATATATTTT.

This chain uses TRBV6-5 with TRBJ1-2; 9 bases align to TRBD1. The CDR3 runs 15 residues. CDR1 is MNHEY, CDR2 SVGAGI, per germline. After removal of 7 bases from V and 8 bases from J, the junction contained 14 bases not matched to a gene. CDR3 coding DNA: TGTGCCAGCAACACCCCACAGGGGGCAGGTCAAGGCTACACCTTC. Protein sequence: CASNTPQGAGQGYTF.

The CDR3 spells CASSYLTEQPLHF. Here the CDR3 DNA reads TGCGCCAGCAGCTACTTGACAGAGCAACCCCTCCACTTT. This chain connects TRBV5-1 to TRBJ1-6; D may be TRBD1 (5 bases). Between the trimmed V and J ends, which lost 3 bases and 12 bases, there was a span of 13 bases. Germline CDR1 is SGHRS and CDR2 is YFSETQ. The CDR3 runs 13 residues.

The rearrangement joins TRBV6-5 to TRBJ1-1, with D possibly matching TRBD1 (5 bases). The CDR3 is 15 amino acids. Germline loops: CDR1 MNHEY, CDR2 SVGAGI. Trimming shortened V by 7 bases and J by 7 bases, and 22 bases separated the two germline ends. CDR3: CASNGQGQTVGEAFF. CDR3 DNA sequence: TGTGCCAGCAATGGGCAGGGCCAAACGGTGGGTGAAGCTTTCTTT.

This clone was seen more than once but under ten times. The chain recombines TRBV18 with TRBJ1-6, with D maybe TRBD1 (6 bases). Germline-derived CDR1 and CDR2 are KGHSH and LQKENI. The length of the CDR3 is 15 residues. V shed 3 bases and J shed 7 bases, with 13 bases lying between them. CDR3 coding DNA: TGTGCCAGCTCACCGACTAACAGGGTGAATTCACCCCTCCACTTT. This sequence encodes CASSPTNRVNSPLHF.

J is TRBJ2-7 and V is TRBV18, with 7 nucleotides matching TRBD1. Germline-derived CDR1 and CDR2 are KGHSH and LQKENI. The CDR3 is made up of 14 amino acids. Trimming cost V 2 bases and J 5 bases; bases outside gene matches: 6. The CDR3 spells CASSPDRAVDEQYF. For the CDR3, the DNA is TGTGCCAGCTCACCAGACAGGGCCGTTGACGAGCAGTACTTC.

This clone was seen once. Compared with germline, one end of the junction differs, possibly owing to a read error. The chain carries TRBV6-2 or TRBV6-3 and TRBJ2-7, with unresolved D. CDR3 length: 14 amino acids. Germline loops: CDR1 MNHEY, CDR2 SVGEGT. CDR3 coding DNA: TGTGCCAGCAGTTACTCGAGGTCCTCCGACGAGCAGTACTTC. Its protein is CASSYSRSSDEQYF.

The rearrangement links TRBV4-3 to TRBJ1-6; TRBD1 matches at 7 bases. J gave up 0 bases and V 0 bases, and 8 bases lay outside the gene matches. The germline CDR1 and CDR2 sequences are LGHNA and YSLEER. This CDR3 has 19 amino acids. CDR3 region: CASSQDWGTASSYNSPLHF. The CDR3 region has the DNA TGCGCCAGCAGCCAAGATTGGGGGACAGCGAGCTCCTATAATTCACCCCTCCACTTT.

The chain employs TRBV7-2 and TRBJ1-1; no definite D call. This CDR3 region has 15 residues. Trimming cost V 6 bases and J 4 bases, with 18 bases left between them. In germline, CDR1 is SGHTA, CDR2 FQGNSA. In DNA, the CDR3 is TGTGCCAGCAGTCTTCGACGCCTTCGGAGCACTGAAGCTTTCTTT. This sequence encodes CASSLRRLRSTEAFF.

The rearrangement uses TRBV7-2 and TRBJ2-1; 10 bases map to TRBD1. The J segment lost 12 bases and the V segment lost 1 base, leaving 12 bases of the junction unmatched. Germline CDR1 and CDR2: SGHTA and FQGNSA. The CDR3 has 16 amino acids. The CDR3: CASSLDPPGQGLTQFF. The CDR3 nucleotides read TGTGCCAGCAGCTTAGACCCCCCGGGACAGGGGTTGACGCAGTTCTTC.

Remarks on this clone: Other DNA sequences within the sample encode an identical CDR3. The chain joins TRBV6-2 or TRBV6-3 to TRBJ1-5, with TRBD1 as a possible D gene (6 bases). V shed 4 bases and J shed 4 bases, with 8 bases lying between them. Per germline, CDR1 MNHEY and CDR2 SVGEGT. The CDR3 consists of 13 residues. The DNA for the CDR3 is TGTGCCAGCAGTTCGGACAGAAATCAGCCCCAGCATTTT. Translating gives CASSSDRNQPQHF.

The chain couples TRBV7-2 to TRBJ2-5, with 9 bases that match TRBD1. The trim removed 3 bases at V and 1 base at J, leaving 6 bases unmatched. The CDR3 sequence is 16 residues long. Germline V gene data show CDR1 as SGHTA and CDR2 as FQGNSA. CDR3 nucleotides: TGTGCCAGCAGCTTCCGGGACAGGGTTCTCCAAGAGACCCAGTACTTC. Translation: CASSFRDRVLQETQYF.

The CDR3 DNA reads as TGTGCCAGCAGCCAGCGGGGGGAACCGAATGAGCAGTTCTTC. Its protein product is CASSQRGEPNEQFF. This chain joins TRBV7-9 and TRBJ2-1, with TRBD2 matching 9 bases. V was pared by 5 bases and J by 7 bases, with 6 bases of the junction left unmatched. Germline V gene sequence: CDR1 SEHNR, CDR2 FQNEAQ (reference sequence). This CDR3 contains 14 residues.

This clone was observed a handful of times. The rearrangement joins TRBV9 to TRBJ2-2; a weak D match, TRBD2 (5 bases). V lost 5 bases, J lost 3 bases, and 11 bases lay in between. The CDR3 covers 14 residues. Germline V lookup: CDR1 SGDLS, CDR2 YYNGEE. In DNA form, the CDR3 reads TGTGCCAGCAGGGTCGGGGTAGACACCGGGGAGCTGTTTTTT. This gives the protein CASRVGVDTGELFF.

This rearrangement joins TRBV4-3 to TRBJ1-1; tentatively, D is TRBD1 (5 bases). Trimming shortened V by 0 bases and J by 0 bases, and 8 bases separated the two germline ends. This CDR3 has 15 amino acids. CDR1 and CDR2 (germline): LGHNA, YSLEER. This CDR3 is CASSQETVMNTEAFF. For the CDR3, the DNA is TGCGCCAGCAGCCAAGAGACAGTGATGAACACTGAAGCTTTCTTT.

Only a few counts were recorded for this clone. The genes are TRBV5-1 and TRBJ1-5; no firm D call. The germline V gene has CDR1 SGHRS and CDR2 YFSETQ. The V and J ends lost 4 bases and 5 bases respectively, with 16 bases between them. The CDR3 has 15 residues. The CDR3 DNA sequence: TGCGCCAGCAGCCTCGAAGCAGCGGGCGATCAGCCCCAGCATTTT. Translation: CASSLEAAGDQPQHF.

The chain recombines TRBV5-1 with TRBJ2-1; maybe TRBD2 (5 bases). From germline, CDR1 is SGHRS and CDR2 YFSETQ. The CDR3 has 20 amino acids. Trimming removed 2 bases at V and 0 bases at J, with 24 bases between. The CDR3 DNA reads as TGCGCCAGCAGCTTAGACCTGAATTGGCCGCACACTAGCTCCTACAATGAGCAGTTCTTC. Its translation is CASSLDLNWPHTSSYNEQFF.

The chain employs TRBV7-2 and TRBJ2-2, with 10 nucleotides matching TRBD2. The CDR3 has 16 amino acids. Germline V gene sequence: CDR1 SGHTA, CDR2 FQGNSA. The J segment lost 3 bases and the V segment lost 5 bases, leaving 6 bases of the junction unmatched. CDR3 DNA sequence: TGTGCCAGCAGCAGCGGGGGGGCCATTGACACCGGGGAGCTGTTTTTT. Protein: CASSSGGAIDTGELFF.

This clone was seen only once. The chain joins TRBV9 to TRBJ1-4; 9 bases are shared with TRBD1. In germline, CDR1 is SGDLS, CDR2 YYNGEE. V was clipped by 0 bases and J by 5 bases; unmatched bases: 2. The CDR3 has 15 amino acids. CDR3 residues: CASSVDDRGNEKLFF. CDR3 sequence (DNA): TGTGCCAGCAGCGTAGACGACAGGGGGAATGAAAAACTGTTTTTT.

V is TRBV19 and J is TRBJ1-1; 9 nucleotides agree with TRBD1. V lost 5 bases and J lost 1; bases outside the gene matches: 5. Germline lookup yields CDR1 LNHDA and CDR2 SQIVND (reference sequence). The CDR3 consists of 15 residues. The CDR3: CASSLQGAGNTEAFF. CDR3 DNA: TGTGCCAGTAGTTTACAGGGGGCTGGGAACACTGAAGCTTTCTTT.